This passage covers 27 T cell receptor beta chains from one sample sequenced in a study of CD8 T cells in ankylosing spondylitis. TCRdb ran MiXCR on the 5' RACE reads and lists one entry per CDR3 protein. The sample holds about 110,000 distinct CDR3 sequences, 24% seen once. Sequencing was performed on synovial fluid, either unsorted or a sorted T cell fraction (not recorded which). These receptors all come from a male donor with ankylosing spondylitis.

CDR3 nucleotide sequence: TGTGCCAGCAGCTTAAGTGGTGGCTACACCTTC. It codes for CASSLSGGYTF. The chain recombines TRBV7-9 with TRBJ1-2; D gene uncertain. CDR1 is SEHNR and CDR2 is FQNEAQ in the germline V gene (reference sequence). This CDR3 has 11 amino acids. Trimming pared 2 bases from V and 7 bases from J, leaving 5 bases between.

This clonotype was seen a handful of times. CDR3 residues: CASSPPGLAGTDTQYF. In nucleotides, the CDR3 is TGCGCCAGCAGCCCTCCGGGACTAGCAGGCACAGATACGCAGTATTTT. The chain employs TRBV5-1 and TRBJ2-3, with 9 nucleotides matching TRBD2. With 4 bases clipped from V and 1 base from J, the junction kept 7 bases outside the gene matches. In germline, CDR1 is SGHRS, CDR2 YFSETQ. CDR3 size: 16 residues. Full variable domain (missing parts from reference TRBV5-1 and TRBJ2-3): KAGVTQTPRYLIKTRGQQVTLSCSPISGHRSVSWYQQTPGQGLQFLFEYFSETQRNKGNFPGRFSGRQFSNSRSEMNVSTLELGDSALYLCASSPPGLAGTDTQYFGPGTRLTVL.

This clonotype has more than one count but fewer than ten. The chain links TRBV6-1 to TRBJ1-4; no definite D call. CDR3 size: 14 residues. The ends were cut back, 3 bases at V and 0 bases at J, with 5 bases in the middle. From germline, CDR1 is MNHNS and CDR2 SASEGT. CDR3 nucleotides: TGTGCCAGCAGTGAGATTCCAACTAATGAAAAACTGTTTTTT. Translating it yields CASSEIPTNEKLFF.

The V call is TRBV20-1, the J call TRBJ2-1; the match to TRBD1 covers 8 bases. This CDR3 region has 14 residues. Trimming cost V 6 bases and J 6 bases; bases outside gene matches: 10. Germline V gene sequence: CDR1 DFQATT, CDR2 SNEGSKA (reference sequence). For the CDR3, the DNA is TGCAGTGCCGAATTCAGGGGGCGCCGCAATGAGCAGTTCTTC. Translation gives CSAEFRGRRNEQFF.

The sample holds one count of this clonotype. This chain uses TRBV20-1 with TRBJ1-5; TRBD1 might be the D (5 bases). CDR3 length: 15 amino acids. Trimming left V 0 bases short and J 4 bases short, with 13 bases between. CDR1 is DFQATT, CDR2 SNEGSKA, per germline (reference sequence). In DNA, the CDR3 is TGCAGTGCTAGAGATACCCGGGGCGTTAATCAGCCCCAGCATTTT. It translates to CSARDTRGVNQPQHF.

This clonotype was recorded many times. The chain combines TRBV12-3 or TRBV12-4 with TRBJ2-2; D gene uncertain. Trimming pared 10 bases from V and 5 bases from J, leaving 11 bases between. The CDR3 spans 12 residues. The CDR3 DNA reads as TGTGCCACTATAGTTTGGACCGGGGAGCTGTTTTTT. It specifies CATIVWTGELFF.

CDR3 sequence reads: CASSLSLAGGTDTQYF. DNA of the CDR3: TGTGCCAGCAGCTTATCTCTAGCGGGAGGGACAGATACGCAGTATTTT. The chain joins TRBV7-9 to TRBJ2-3; 12 positions match TRBD2. Looked up from germline, CDR1 is SEHNR and CDR2 is FQNEAQ (reference sequence). With 2 bases clipped from V and 3 bases from J, the junction kept 3 bases outside the gene matches. The length of the CDR3 is 16 residues.

This rearrangement joins TRBV4-1 to TRBJ1-4, with D possibly being TRBD1 (6 bases). The CDR3 is made up of 15 amino acids. Germline V gene sequence: CDR1 MGHRA, CDR2 YSYEKL. The V and J ends lost 2 bases and 6 bases respectively, with 13 bases between them. The CDR3 reads CASSQWGAGDEKLFF. In DNA, the CDR3 is TGCGCCAGCAGCCAATGGGGGGCAGGGGATGAAAAACTGTTTTTT.

This clonotype was detected ten times or more. The chain couples TRBV29-1 to TRBJ1-1, with D unresolved. V lost 2 bases and J 2 bases, leaving 12 bases between the germline ends. Germline-derived CDR1 and CDR2 are SQVTM and ANQGSEA. The CDR3 runs 14 residues. CDR3: CSVESRHSNTEAFF. CDR3 bases: TGCAGCGTTGAATCTAGACACTCAAACACTGAAGCTTTCTTT.

A remark on this clonotype: Being one base from a much bigger clone, this may be a read error. This chain connects TRBV20-1 to TRBJ2-2; 10 bases fit TRBD2. The length of the CDR3 is 18 residues. Per germline, CDR1 DFQATT and CDR2 SNEGSKA (reference sequence). The CDR3 nucleotides read TGCAGTGCTAGAGATCGGGCTAGCGGGAGAAAAGGCACCGGGAAGCTGTTTTTT. Protein sequence: CSARDRASGRKGTGKLFF.

This clonotype occurred a few times. The V and J genes are TRBV7-6 and TRBJ2-3, with 7 positions matching TRBD1. The ends lost 5 bases at V and 6 bases at J; junction bases unmatched: 5. This CDR3 is built from 13 residues. The germline CDR1 and CDR2 sequences are SGHVS and FNYEAQ. CDR3 amino acids: CASSATGPDTQYF. The CDR3 DNA reads TGTGCCAGCAGCGCGACAGGGCCCGATACGCAGTATTTT.

This clonotype was seen a handful of times. This chain connects TRBV30 to TRBJ2-1, with D maybe TRBD1 (5 bases). V lost 0 bases and J 5 bases, leaving 11 bases between the germline ends. The CDR3 is 14 residues long. Germline values: CDR1 GTSNPN, CDR2 SVGIG (reference sequence). The CDR3 DNA reads TGTGCCTGGAGTGTACAAGGGGTCCACAATGAGCAGTTCTTC. It is translated as CAWSVQGVHNEQFF. Full variable domain (remainder filled in from reference TRBV30 and TRBJ2-1): SQTIHQWPATLVQPVGSPLSLECTVEGTSNPNLYWYRQAAGRGLQLLFYSVGIGQISSEVPQNLSASRPQDRQFILSSKKLLLSDSGFYLCAWSVQGVHNEQFFGPGTRLTVL.

This clonotype was counted a few times. The genes are TRBV2 and TRBJ2-5; D might be TRBD1 (5 bases). The V end lost 0 bases, the J end lost 6 bases, and 8 bases lay between the germline ends. From germline, CDR1 is SNHLY and CDR2 FYNNEI. The CDR3 sequence is 13 residues long. Here the CDR3 DNA reads TGTGCCAGCAGTGAAGCTTGGGGCAAGACCCAGTACTTC. Translating it yields CASSEAWGKTQYF.

This clonotype was observed a handful of times. The V and J genes are TRBV7-2 and TRBJ1-1; D remains ambiguous. Germline CDR1 reads SGHTA; CDR2 reads FQGNSA. V lost 2 bases and J lost 1, with 11 bases in between. The CDR3 is made up of 15 amino acids. CDR3 nucleotide sequence: TGTGCCAGCAGCTTAAGGGCCCTGGAGAACACTGAAGCTTTCTTT. Residues: CASSLRALENTEAFF.

In this sample, this clonotype turned up many times. This sequence joins TRBV20-1 and TRBJ2-6; D unresolved. CDR3 size: 12 residues. The ends were cut back, 6 bases at V and 1 base at J, with 4 bases in the middle. Looked up from germline, CDR1 is DFQATT and CDR2 is SNEGSKA (reference sequence). CDR3 region: CSAASGANVLTF. The CDR3 nucleotides are TGCAGTGCGGCGTCTGGGGCCAACGTCCTGACTTTC.

The gene calls are TRBV5-1 and TRBJ1-1; possibly TRBD1 for D (5 bases). CDR1 and CDR2 from the germline V gene are SGHRS and YFSETQ. V was shortened by 0 bases and J by 4 bases, with 16 bases between the two germline ends. The CDR3 runs 16 residues. The CDR3 DNA reads TGCGCCAGCAGCTTGGTAGGGCGGGGGTACCGCACTGAAGCTTTCTTT. The encoded protein is CASSLVGRGYRTEAFF.

Many counts were recorded for this clonotype. The chain recombines TRBV4-2 with TRBJ2-1; TRBD1 is a possible D gene (8 bases). With 3 bases removed from V and 8 bases from J, the gap between germline ends came to 17 bases. The length of the CDR3 is 15 residues. The V gene's germline CDR1 is LGHNA and CDR2 YNFKEQ. This CDR3 reads CASSHPRQGRDEQFF. CDR3 in DNA: TGTGCCAGCAGCCACCCTAGACAGGGGAGGGATGAGCAGTTCTTC.

This clonotype was observed a handful of times. This rearrangement joins TRBV7-9 to TRBJ2-3; 14 nucleotides align to TRBD2. The CDR3 is 15 amino acids. With V trimmed by 6 bases and J by 6 bases, 5 bases remained unmatched. Germline loops: CDR1 SEHNR, CDR2 FQNEAQ (reference sequence). The CDR3 DNA reads as TGTGCCAGCAGTTCGGGACTAGCGGGAGTTGATACGCAGTATTTT. Amino acids: CASSSGLAGVDTQYF.

The chain combines TRBV3-1 with TRBJ1-3, with D perhaps TRBD1 (6 bases). Germline loops: CDR1 LGHDT, CDR2 YNNKEL (reference sequence). CDR3 size: 14 residues. V was clipped by 0 bases and J by 10 bases, with 13 bases between them. The CDR3 DNA is TGTGCCAGCAGCCAAGATCGTCAGGGGAGGACCATATATTTT. It translates to CASSQDRQGRTIYF. The full variable domain, rest sourced from reference TRBV3-1 and TRBJ1-3, is DTAVSQTPKYLVTQMGNDKSIKCEQNLGHDTMYWYKQDSKKFLKIMFSYNNKELIINETVPNRFSPKSPDKAHLNLHINSLELGDSAVYFCASSQDRQGRTIYFGEGSWLTVV.

This chain links TRBV18 with TRBJ1-4; 7 bases map to TRBD1. Germline-derived CDR1 and CDR2 are KGHSH and LQKENI. The CDR3 consists of 14 residues. The V segment lost 3 bases and the J segment 8 bases; nucleotides outside the gene matches: 6. CDR3 coding DNA: TGTGCCAGCTCACCGGATACAGGGGAGGAAAAACTGTTTTTT. Amino acids: CASSPDTGEEKLFF.

V is TRBV6-2 or TRBV6-3 and J is TRBJ2-1; TRBD1 or TRBD2 may be the D gene (5 bases each). The length of the CDR3 is 14 residues. CDR1 is MNHEY and CDR2 is SVGEGT in the germline V gene. Trimming cost V 7 bases and J 5 bases, with 15 bases left between them. CDR3 loop: CASTIRDLNNEQFF. The DNA of the CDR3 is TGTGCCAGCACCATCCGGGACCTAAACAATGAGCAGTTCTTC.

The chain is built from TRBV19 and TRBJ1-2; perhaps TRBD1 as D (5 bases). Germline V gene lookup returns CDR1 LNHDA and CDR2 SQIVND (reference sequence). The CDR3 is 15 amino acids. V was cut by 2 bases and J by 5 bases, with 15 bases left in between. CDR3 DNA sequence: TGTGCCAGTAGTATAAAGGGGCAGACTTCTTATGGCTACACCTTC. It yields the protein CASSIKGQTSYGYTF.

The rearrangement uses TRBV27 and TRBJ2-1; 7 bases are a match to TRBD1. The trim removed 2 bases at V and 5 bases at J, leaving 9 bases unmatched. CDR1 is MNHEY, CDR2 SMNVEV, per germline (reference sequence). There are 16 residues in the CDR3. This CDR3 is CASSLKARDRDNEQFF. CDR3 coding DNA: TGTGCCAGCAGTTTAAAGGCCCGGGACAGAGACAATGAGCAGTTCTTC.

This clonotype turned up a few times. The V and J genes are TRBV5-1 and TRBJ1-1; 8 positions match TRBD1. The CDR3 totals 13 residues. Germline V gives CDR1 SGHRS, CDR2 YFSETQ. The V and J ends lost 5 bases and 6 bases, in that order; junction bases with no gene match: 6. The CDR3 DNA follows: TGCGCCAGCAGAGGACAGGGTGAGGCTGAAGCTTTCTTT. The encoded protein is CASRGQGEAEAFF. The variable domain in full, with the rest retrieved from reference TRBV5-1 and TRBJ1-1, is KAGVTQTPRYLIKTRGQQVTLSCSPISGHRSVSWYQQTPGQGLQFLFEYFSETQRNKGNFPGRFSGRQFSNSRSEMNVSTLELGDSALYLCASRGQGEAEAFFGQGTRLTVV.

This clonotype has only a few counts. The chain carries TRBV11-2 and TRBJ2-1; unclear D gene. Germline V gives CDR1 SGHAT, CDR2 FQNNGV. Trimming cost V 6 bases and J 4 bases, with 16 bases left between them. The CDR3 has 15 residues. The CDR3 here is CASRSVGTRYNEQFF. The CDR3 nucleotides are TGTGCCAGCAGGTCGGTGGGAACCCGATACAATGAGCAGTTCTTC.

By proportion, this clonotype is medium-sized (0.01 to 0.1%). The chain couples TRBV5-1 to TRBJ2-1; TRBD2 is a possible D gene (5 bases). V was cut by 0 bases and J by 5 bases, with 12 bases left in between. The germline CDR1 and CDR2 sequences are SGHRS and YFSETQ. CDR3 length: 15 residues. CDR3: CASSLGLQPHNEQFF. DNA for the CDR3: TGCGCCAGCAGCTTGGGACTACAACCCCACAATGAGCAGTTCTTC.

Judged by abundance, this clonotype is medium-sized (0.01 to 0.1%). V usage is TRBV20-1 and J usage is TRBJ2-7, with TRBD2 matching 7 bases. V was clipped by 1 base and J by 6 bases; unmatched bases: 6. CDR3 length: 13 amino acids. Germline CDR1 and CDR2: DFQATT and SNEGSKA (reference sequence). CDR3 in DNA: TGCAGTGCTAGAGGCGGGAGTCGGCTCGAGCAGTACTTC. Protein product: CSARGGSRLEQYF.